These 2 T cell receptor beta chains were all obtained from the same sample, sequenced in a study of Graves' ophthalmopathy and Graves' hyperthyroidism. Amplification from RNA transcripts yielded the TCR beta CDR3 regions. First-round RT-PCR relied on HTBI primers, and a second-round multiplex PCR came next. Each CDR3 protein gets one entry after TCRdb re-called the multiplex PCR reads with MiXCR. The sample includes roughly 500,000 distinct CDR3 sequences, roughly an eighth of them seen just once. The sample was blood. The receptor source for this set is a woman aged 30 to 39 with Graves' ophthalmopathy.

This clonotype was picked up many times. The CDR3 sequence is CSAWTGTGTEAFF. CDR3 DNA: TGCAGCGCCTGGACAGGGACGGGGACTGAAGCTTTCTTT. This chain joins TRBV29-1 and TRBJ1-1; 8 bases match TRBD1. V was pared by 7 bases and J by 5 bases, with 9 bases of the junction left unmatched. From germline, CDR1 is SQVTM and CDR2 ANQGSEA. The CDR3 spans 13 residues.

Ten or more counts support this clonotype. The CDR3 DNA sequence: TGTGCCAGCAGGAGGGGGACGATGGGCAATCAGCCCCAGCATTTT. This sequence encodes CASRRGTMGNQPQHF. The chain employs TRBV2 and TRBJ1-5; D possibly corresponds to TRBD1 (6 bases). CDR3 length equals 15 residues. Trimming removed 6 bases from V and 2 bases from J, with 14 bases in between. CDR1 SNHLY and CDR2 FYNNEI come from the germline V gene.